This T cell receptor (beta chain) was recorded in a study of lymphopenia after photon versus proton radiotherapy. Study-wide results and limits: Photon-treated patients lost naive T cells and TCR diversity; proton-treated stayed stable.

Looked up from germline, CDR1 is SGHRS and CDR2 is YFSETQ. The CDR3 covers 14 residues. The ends lost 2 bases at V and 4 bases at J; junction bases unmatched: 5. On this clone itself: Its antigen is currently unknown.

The repertoire was sequenced with immunoSEQ multiplex PCR; TCRdb's copy has only in-frame clones and lacks some. The sample yields 24,000 or so clones, approximately 84% seen once. The chain joins TRBV5-1 to TRBJ2-5, with 7 nucleotides matching TRBD1. This receptor was obtained from a man aged 35-49 years with gastric cancer. The sample here was peripheral blood, taken from a patient treated with photon-based radiotherapy. CDR3 region: CASSLQGPRETQYF. The CDR3 nucleotides are TGCGCCAGCAGCTTACAGGGGCCCCGAGAGACCCAGTACTTC.